These 7 T cell receptor beta chains were all obtained from the same sample, sequenced in a study of cytomegalovirus exposure and HLA in healthy donors. Primers included in the PCR were 60 Vbeta and 13 Jbeta primers. Method: immunoSEQ multiplex PCR; TCRdb's copy keeps in-frame clones and lacks some. Among under 150,000 clones listed, roughly 82% were seen once. Sample: PBMCs. The receptors shown here come from a boy between 10 and 17 years old in good health and CMV-seronegative.

This clone has only a few counts. This rearrangement joins TRBV7-6 to TRBJ2-7; 9 nucleotides agree with TRBD1. J lost 4 bases, V lost 4 bases, and 5 bases had no gene match. CDR3 length: 14 residues. CDR1 is SGHVS and CDR2 is FNYEAQ in the germline V gene. CDR3 sequence reads: CASSSGTGRYEQYF. CDR3 nucleotides: TGTGCCAGCAGCTCCGGGACAGGGAGATACGAGCAGTACTTC.

The rearrangement joins TRBV4-1 to TRBJ2-7, with D tentatively TRBD1 (6 bases). V lost 0 bases and J lost 2, with 17 bases in between. Germline V gene sequence: CDR1 MGHRA, CDR2 YSYEKL. CDR3 size: 17 residues. The CDR3 bases are TGCGCCAGCAGCCAAGATTGGGGCGGACAGATAGCCTACGAGCAGTACTTC. The encoded protein is CASSQDWGGQIAYEQYF.

The V call is TRBV19, the J call TRBJ2-2; D perhaps matches TRBD1 (6 bases). Germline CDR1 reads LNHDA; CDR2 reads SQIVND (reference sequence). V was clipped by 4 bases and J by 5 bases, with 20 bases between them. This CDR3 has 17 residues. The CDR3 loop reads CASSTTPGRGKTGELFF. CDR3 bases: TGTGCCAGTAGTACCACCCCCGGCAGGGGTAAAACCGGGGAGCTGTTTTTT.

This chain uses TRBV18 with TRBJ1-1; D is unclear. Germline CDR1 and CDR2: KGHSH and LQKENI. V was shortened by 8 bases and J by 3 bases, with 13 bases between the two germline ends. The CDR3 consists of 13 residues. CDR3 residues: CASLLRGDTEAFF. The CDR3 region has the DNA TGTGCCAGCCTCCTCCGCGGGGACACTGAAGCTTTCTTT.

This chain joins TRBV7-8 and TRBJ2-3; TRBD1 might be the D (5 bases). Trimming stripped 7 bases from V and 4 bases from J, with 15 bases between. The CDR3 spans 14 residues. Germline lookup yields CDR1 SGHVS and CDR2 FQNEAQ. The CDR3 here is CASTARTMADTQYF. In DNA form, the CDR3 reads TGTGCCAGCACCGCCCGGACAATGGCAGATACGCAGTATTTT.

This clone has more than one count but fewer than ten. This chain uses TRBV27 with TRBJ1-4; 10 bases are shared with TRBD1. CDR1 and CDR2 from the germline V gene are MNHEY and SMNVEV (reference sequence). The CDR3 loop spans 16 amino acids. V was clipped by 1 base and J by 6 bases; unmatched bases: 5. This chain's CDR3 is CASSLFSGQGDEKLFF. The CDR3 nucleotides read TGTGCCAGCAGTTTATTTAGCGGACAGGGGGATGAAAAACTGTTTTTT.

The rearrangement links TRBV28 to TRBJ2-7, with D hard to call. V lost 8 bases, J lost 7 bases, and 12 bases lay in between. The germline V gene encodes CDR1 MDHEN and CDR2 SYDVKM. The CDR3 consists of 11 residues. CDR3 in amino acids: CASHKEFEQYF. Written as DNA, the CDR3 is TGTGCCAGCCATAAAGAGTTTGAGCAGTACTTC.